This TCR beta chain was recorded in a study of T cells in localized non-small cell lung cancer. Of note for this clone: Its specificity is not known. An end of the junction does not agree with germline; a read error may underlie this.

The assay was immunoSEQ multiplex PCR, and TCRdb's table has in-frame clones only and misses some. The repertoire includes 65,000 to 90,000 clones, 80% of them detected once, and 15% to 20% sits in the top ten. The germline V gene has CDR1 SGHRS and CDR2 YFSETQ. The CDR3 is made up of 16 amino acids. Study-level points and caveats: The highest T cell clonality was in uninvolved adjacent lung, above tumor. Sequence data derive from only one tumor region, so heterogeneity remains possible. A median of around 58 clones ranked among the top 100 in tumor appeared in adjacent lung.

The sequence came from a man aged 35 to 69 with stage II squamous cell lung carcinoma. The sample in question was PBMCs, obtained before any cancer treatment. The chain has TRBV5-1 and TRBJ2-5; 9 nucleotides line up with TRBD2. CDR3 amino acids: CASSLILAGYQEAQYF. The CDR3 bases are TGCGCCAGCAGCTTGATCCTAGCGGGGTACCAAGAGGCCCAGTACTTC.